These T cell receptor beta chains were read from a single sample in a study of Graves' ophthalmopathy and Graves' hyperthyroidism. TCRdb independently ran MiXCR on the multiplex PCR reads; one entry per CDR3 protein. The sample includes about 380,000 distinct CDR3 sequences, roughly 15% seen only once; the top ten take roughly 7%. Material: peripheral blood. All receptors come from a woman aged 18-30 years with stable Graves' hyperthyroidism. The CDR3 runs from the conserved cysteine through the conserved F or W. Fields, in order: clone size, D gene, J gene, V gene, CDR3 DNA, CDR3 protein. The D gene is left open where the match is weak. Some rows mark clone size as missing; the rest say once, few, many or name a class of expanded clone.

clone size: few
D gene: TRBD1
J gene: TRBJ1-1
V gene: TRBV4-2
CDR3 DNA: TGTGCCAGCAGCCACCCCGGACAGGGGTTCGCTGAAGCTTTCTTT
CDR3 protein: CASSHPGQGFAEAFF

clone size: many
D gene: TRBD2
J gene: TRBJ2-6
V gene: TRBV5-1
CDR3 DNA: TGCGCCAGCAGCTCCTGGGGGGGTGCTGGCTCTGGGGCCAACGTCCTGACTTTC
CDR3 protein: CASSSWGGAGSGANVLTF

clone size: NA
D gene: NA
J gene: TRBJ1-6
V gene: TRBV6-5
CDR3 DNA: TGTGCCAGCAGTTACTCTAACTATCTCAGGTCACCCCTCCACTTT
CDR3 protein: CASSYSNYLRSPLHF

clone size: many
D gene: TRBD1
J gene: TRBJ1-6
V gene: TRBV20-1
CDR3 DNA: TGCAGTGCCGGGACAGGGGTCGATTCACCCCTCCACTTT
CDR3 protein: CSAGTGVDSPLHF

clone size: few
D gene: NA
J gene: TRBJ1-1
V gene: TRBV5-5
CDR3 DNA: TGTGCCAGCAGCTTGGAGGGCACAGGGAGATGGACTGAAGCTTTCTTT
CDR3 protein: CASSLEGTGRWTEAFF

clone size: many
D gene: TRBD1
J gene: TRBJ2-7
V gene: TRBV6-1
CDR3 DNA: TGTGCCAGCAGTCCTTTGACAGGGACGAGATACGAGCAGTACTTC
CDR3 protein: CASSPLTGTRYEQYF

clone size: NA
D gene: NA
J gene: TRBJ2-7
V gene: TRBV11-2
CDR3 DNA: TGTGCCAGCAGCTTGGGTGAGAAGTACTTC
CDR3 protein: CASSLGEKYF

clone size: many
D gene: NA
J gene: TRBJ1-5
V gene: TRBV2
CDR3 DNA: TGTGCCAGCAGCGATGAGACCAATCAGCCCCAGCATTTT
CDR3 protein: CASSDETNQPQHF

clone size: many
D gene: TRBD1
J gene: TRBJ1-2
V gene: TRBV4-1
CDR3 DNA: TGCGCCAGCAGCCAAGAGGCAGGGGGCAACTATGGCTACACCTTC
CDR3 protein: CASSQEAGGNYGYTF

clone size: NA
D gene: TRBD1
J gene: TRBJ2-3
V gene: TRBV14
CDR3 DNA: TGTGCCAGCAGCCAAGATATGGGACAGTGGGGCACAGATACGCAGTATTTT
CDR3 protein: CASSQDMGQWGTDTQYF

clone size: many
D gene: NA
J gene: TRBJ2-7
V gene: TRBV7-2
CDR3 DNA: TGTGCCAGCAGCTTAATGTCAGTGTACGAGCAGTACTTC
CDR3 protein: CASSLMSVYEQYF

clone size: many
D gene: NA
J gene: TRBJ2-5
V gene: TRBV15
CDR3 DNA: TGTGCCACCAGCAGAGATACGAGGGGTCGAGAGACCCAGTACTTC
CDR3 protein: CATSRDTRGRETQYF

clone size: many
D gene: NA
J gene: TRBJ1-5
V gene: TRBV7-8
CDR3 DNA: TGTGCCAGCAGCTCGTCGAGGATGTCGCGGGATCAGCCCCAGCATTTT
CDR3 protein: CASSSSRMSRDQPQHF

clone size: many
D gene: TRBD2
J gene: TRBJ2-7
V gene: TRBV6-5
CDR3 DNA: TGTGCCAGCAGCTTGACTAGCGGGGGCTCCTACGAGCAGTACTTC
CDR3 protein: CASSLTSGGSYEQYF

clone size: many
D gene: NA
J gene: TRBJ1-1
V gene: TRBV4-1
CDR3 DNA: TGCGCCAGCAGCCAGCCAGGCGGCCCGCCTGAAGCTTTCTTT
CDR3 protein: CASSQPGGPPEAFF

clone size: NA
D gene: NA
J gene: TRBJ1-1
V gene: TRBV10-3
CDR3 DNA: TGTGCCATCAGGGACCCCTCGACGGGGAACACTGAAGCTTTCTTT
CDR3 protein: CAIRDPSTGNTEAFF

clone size: many
D gene: NA
J gene: TRBJ1-2
V gene: TRBV11-3
CDR3 DNA: TGTGCCAGCAGCTTAGAGGGGAACACTAACTATGGCTACACCTTC
CDR3 protein: CASSLEGNTNYGYTF

clone size: many
D gene: TRBD1
J gene: TRBJ2-2
V gene: TRBV24-1
CDR3 DNA: TGTGCCACCAGTGGGGGACAGGGGAACACCGGGGAGCTGTTTTTT
CDR3 protein: CATSGGQGNTGELFF

clone size: few
D gene: NA
J gene: TRBJ2-5
V gene: TRBV6-1
CDR3 DNA: TGTGCCAGCCGCGCCGCGGTACAAGAGACCCAGTACTTC
CDR3 protein: CASRAAVQETQYF

clone size: many
D gene: TRBD2
J gene: TRBJ2-4
V gene: TRBV11-2
CDR3 DNA: TGTGCCAGCAGGGGACTAGCGGGGGGTTACATTCAGTACTTC
CDR3 protein: CASRGLAGGYIQYF

clone size: many
D gene: NA
J gene: TRBJ2-7
V gene: TRBV19
CDR3 DNA: TGTGCCACCTCCAACCACGCGAACTCCTACGAGCAGTACTTC
CDR3 protein: CATSNHANSYEQYF

clone size: many
D gene: NA
J gene: TRBJ1-3
V gene: TRBV6-5
CDR3 DNA: TGTGCCAGCAGTTACAGGGGGATGGTTGGAAACACCATATATTTT
CDR3 protein: CASSYRGMVGNTIYF

clone size: many
D gene: TRBD2
J gene: TRBJ2-7
V gene: TRBV6-1
CDR3 DNA: TGTGCCAGCAGTAGGACTAGCCCAACCTACGAGCAGTACTTC
CDR3 protein: CASSRTSPTYEQYF

clone size: many
D gene: NA
J gene: TRBJ1-2
V gene: TRBV29-1
CDR3 DNA: TGCAGCGTTGGCCTTGGCGGCAACTATGGCTACACCTTC
CDR3 protein: CSVGLGGNYGYTF

clone size: many
D gene: TRBD1
J gene: TRBJ1-5
V gene: TRBV6-5
CDR3 DNA: TGTGCCAGCAGTCCCCGACAGGGGGGAAGGAGCAATCAGCCCCAGCATTTT
CDR3 protein: CASSPRQGGRSNQPQHF

clone size: few
D gene: NA
J gene: TRBJ1-1
V gene: TRBV5-1
CDR3 DNA: TGCGCCAGCAGCTTCGCCGGGACTGAAGCTTTCTTT
CDR3 protein: CASSFAGTEAFF

clone size: many
D gene: TRBD1
J gene: TRBJ2-7
V gene: TRBV12-3/TRBV12-4
CDR3 DNA: TGTGCCAGCAGTTTTAGGGCCCCGGGGACAGGGGGCTACGAGCAGTACTTC
CDR3 protein: CASSFRAPGTGGYEQYF

clone size: many
D gene: NA
J gene: TRBJ1-1
V gene: TRBV7-8
CDR3 DNA: TGTGCCAGCAGCCACATGGGTGCAGAAGCTTTCTTT
CDR3 protein: CASSHMGAEAFF

clone size: many
D gene: NA
J gene: TRBJ1-1
V gene: TRBV24-1
CDR3 DNA: TGTGCCACCAGTGAGGGGGGCGAGTACACTGAAGCTTTCTTT
CDR3 protein: CATSEGGEYTEAFF

clone size: many
D gene: TRBD1
J gene: TRBJ2-7
V gene: TRBV12-3/TRBV12-4
CDR3 DNA: TGTGCCAGCAGCGAGACAGGGGCCGAGCAGTACTTC
CDR3 protein: CASSETGAEQYF

clone size: NA
D gene: TRBD1
J gene: TRBJ2-5
V gene: TRBV27
CDR3 DNA: TGTGCCAGCACCCTACAGGGGACCTTGGAGACCCAGTACTTC
CDR3 protein: CASTLQGTLETQYF

clone size: many
D gene: NA
J gene: TRBJ2-7
V gene: TRBV5-5
CDR3 DNA: TGTGCCAGCATCGACAGATCCTACGAGCAGTACTTC
CDR3 protein: CASIDRSYEQYF

clone size: many
D gene: NA
J gene: TRBJ1-1
V gene: TRBV19
CDR3 DNA: TGTGCCAGTAGTAAACAGGGTAGGAGGAACACTGAAGCTTTCTTT
CDR3 protein: CASSKQGRRNTEAFF

clone size: many
D gene: NA
J gene: TRBJ2-7
V gene: TRBV4-1
CDR3 DNA: TGCGCCAGCAGCCAAGAAGAGGGAGGATCCTACGAGCAGTACTTC
CDR3 protein: CASSQEEGGSYEQYF

clone size: many
D gene: NA
J gene: TRBJ2-7
V gene: TRBV6-2/TRBV6-3
CDR3 DNA: TGTGCCAGCAGCCAGGTAGGGACACTTTACTACGAGCAGTACTTC
CDR3 protein: CASSQVGTLYYEQYF

clone size: many
D gene: NA
J gene: TRBJ1-3
V gene: TRBV11-3
CDR3 DNA: TGTGCCAGCAGCTTACAGGCTAGCTCTGGAAACACCATATATTTT
CDR3 protein: CASSLQASSGNTIYF

clone size: once
D gene: NA
J gene: TRBJ2-7
V gene: TRBV20-1
CDR3 DNA: TGCAGTGCTAGAGAAGTTTACGAGCAGTACTTC
CDR3 protein: CSAREVYEQYF